The rows below give T cell receptor beta chains drawn from one sample of a study of siplizumab effects on memory and regulatory T cells. Clones were read by immunoSEQ multiplex PCR, and TCRdb kept only the in-frame ones, dropping some. The sample consists of 60,000 to 65,000 clones, roughly 85% of them appearing once. The specimen sequenced was memory CD4+ T cells sorted from blood. Receptors originate from a human donor in good health. CDR3s include the opening cysteine and the closing phenylalanine or tryptophan. The D gene is left open where the match is weak. Clone size, where shown, is once, few, many, or a class for clones that have expanded.

abundance	d_gene	v_gene	CDR3aa
-	TRBD1	TRBV6-1	CASSEEDRVSSPLHF
-	-	TRBV11-3	CASSFGGNTDTQYF
-	TRBD1	TRBV14	CASSPLVTGVDNEQFF
-	-	TRBV7-2	CASSYDSGSTEAFF
few	TRBD1	TRBV11-2	CASSFTGTGNSPLHF
few	-	TRBV7-9	CASSSDLKNTEAFF
-	TRBD1	TRBV2	CASISETGAYEQYF
few	-	TRBV5-4	CASSSQGERTKNIQYF
-	-	TRBV7-3	CASSHREQYF
-	-	TRBV30	CAWKGNTEAFF
-	TRBD2	TRBV7-2	CASSSRGGLETQYF
-	-	TRBV18	CASSLNRNEKLFF
-	TRBD1	TRBV19	CASSNPGGTGFQAFF
-	-	TRBV18	CASSPPGRVTDTQYF
-	-	TRBV11-1	CASRRLPNQETQYF
-	-	TRBV9	CASSSGTQQETQYF
-	-	TRBV5-1	CASSLSVGGTEAFF
once	TRBD2	TRBV28	CASSLHGGADETQYF
-	-	TRBV6-6	CASSSLTRGHWEQYF
-	-	TRBV12-5	CASGLTSPDTQYF
few	-	TRBV7-2	CASSPPPGTQYF
-	TRBD1	TRBV6-5	CASSYGTGGLAEQYF
-	-	TRBV11-2	CASSFDSPYEQYF
-	-	TRBV6-6	CASSYSVSNQPQHF
-	-	TRBV7-2	CASSHGGSVNEQFF
-	-	TRBV15	CATSRVGFPRTVLSSYNEQFF
-	TRBD1	TRBV29-1	CSDKGQGMNTEAFF
-	TRBD1	TRBV2	CASNPGQGARETQYF
-	-	TRBV12-5	CASARGGKIDEQFF
-	-	TRBV9	CASSALYHPGTDTQYF
-	-	TRBV5-4	CASTNPSAGYTF
once	-	TRBV6-5	CATQQGSFNSPLHF
-	TRBD2	TRBV18	CASSFGSGGAADTQYF
few	-	TRBV5-1	CASSLVGDKDTEAFF
-	-	TRBV6-1	CASSEGGAQETQYF
few	-	TRBV27	CASSLSYAGGGLTEAFF
-	TRBD2	TRBV5-1	CASSLVASGRGTDTQYF
-	TRBD1	TRBV6-5	CASSYSSTGSTDTQYF
once	-	TRBV5-1	CASGLVGGSNTDTQYF
once	-	TRBV27	CASSFKGVTEQFF
-	-	TRBV28	CASSLDGPNYGYTF
-	-	TRBV19	CASSIGPTGELFF
-	TRBD1	TRBV5-4	CASSPREGANSPLHF
-	-	TRBV10-3	CAISESGGGGETQYF
-	-	TRBV10-3	CAIAGNTEAFF
-	-	TRBV14	CASSRGLNTEAFF